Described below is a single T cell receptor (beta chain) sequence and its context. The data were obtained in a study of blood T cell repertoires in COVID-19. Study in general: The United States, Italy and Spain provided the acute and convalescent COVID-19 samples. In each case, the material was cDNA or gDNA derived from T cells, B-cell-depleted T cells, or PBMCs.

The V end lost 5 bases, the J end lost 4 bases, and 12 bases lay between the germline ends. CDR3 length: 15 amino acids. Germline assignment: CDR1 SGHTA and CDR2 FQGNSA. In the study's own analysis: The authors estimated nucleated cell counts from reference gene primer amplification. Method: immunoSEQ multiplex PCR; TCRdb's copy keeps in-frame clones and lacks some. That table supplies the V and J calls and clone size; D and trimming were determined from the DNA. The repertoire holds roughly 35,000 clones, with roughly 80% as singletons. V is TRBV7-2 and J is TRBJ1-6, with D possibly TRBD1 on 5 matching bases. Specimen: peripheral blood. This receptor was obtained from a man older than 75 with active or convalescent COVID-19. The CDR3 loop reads CASSPSGRYNSPLHF. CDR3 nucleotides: TGTGCCAGCAGCCCCTCAGGGAGGTATAATTCACCCCTCCACTTT.